The next 4 T cell receptor beta chains were all read from a single sample in a study of STAT5B mutations in CD4+ large granular lymphocyte leukemia (dated by TCRdb to between 2021 and 2023). The protocol used for the library was the immunoSEQ multiplex PCR assay. As stored in TCRdb, this immuneACCESS dataset retains in-frame rearrangements with V and J assigned. A fraction of the clones does not appear; measured against another copy, unresolved V genes explain less than half of the discrepancy, and the remainder lacks a known reason. This sample holds fewer than 5,000 clones; 70% to 90% were observed only once. The ten largest clonotypes hold more than 70% of the sample. The sample was PBMCs. The receptor set was obtained from a man aged 40-49 years with CD4+ T-cell large granular lymphocyte leukemia.

The chain carries TRBV5-1 and TRBJ1-1, with 10 bases identical to TRBD1. The CDR3 totals 15 residues. Per germline, CDR1 SGHRS and CDR2 YFSETQ. V gave up 3 bases and J gave up 4 bases; unmatched junction bases: 6. The CDR3 protein is CASSWTGGSVTEAFF. The DNA for the CDR3 is TGCGCCAGCAGCTGGACAGGGGGTAGTGTCACTGAAGCTTTCTTT. Full variable domain (rest looked up from reference TRBV5-1 and TRBJ1-1): KAGVTQTPRYLIKTRGQQVTLSCSPISGHRSVSWYQQTPGQGLQFLFEYFSETQRNKGNFPGRFSGRQFSNSRSEMNVSTLELGDSALYLCASSWTGGSVTEAFFGQGTRLTVV.

The rearrangement links TRBV2 to TRBJ2-7, with 7 bases fitting TRBD1. CDR3 length equals 14 residues. Germline V CDR1 and CDR2: SNHLY, FYNNEI. J gave up 2 bases and V 2 bases, and 3 bases lay outside the gene matches. In DNA form, the CDR3 reads TGTGCCAGCAGTGAACAACAGGGGACCTACGAGCAGTACTTC. This sequence encodes CASSEQQGTYEQYF. Together with reference TRBV2 and TRBJ2-7, the CDR3 gives the full variable domain: EPEVTQTPSHQVTQMGQEVILRCVPISNHLYFYWYRQILGQKVEFLVSFYNNEISEKSEIFDDQFSVERPDGSNFTLKIRSTKLEDSAMYFCASSEQQGTYEQYFGPGTRLTVT.

This chain connects TRBV2 to TRBJ2-5; D not resolved. This CDR3 comprises 12 residues. V was shortened by 6 bases and J by 5 bases, with 10 bases between the two germline ends. CDR1 and CDR2 (germline): SNHLY, FYNNEI. CDR3 residues: CASRQVVETQYF. In DNA form, the CDR3 reads TGTGCCAGCAGGCAGGTGGTGGAGACCCAGTACTTC.

The rearrangement uses TRBV7-2 and TRBJ2-3; the D is unclear. V lost 0 bases, J lost 2 bases, and 3 bases lay in between. The CDR3 totals 13 residues. Per germline, CDR1 SGHTA and CDR2 FQGNSA. The CDR3 here is CASSLAVTDTQYF. The CDR3 coding sequence is TGTGCCAGCAGCTTAGCGGTCACAGATACGCAGTATTTT.